These 20 T cell receptor beta chains share one sample of origin, sequenced in a study of shared clonotypes between healthy human individuals (dated by TCRdb to 2020 to 2021). CD8 naive samples were obtained by positive selection for CCR7 among CD45RO-negative cells, yielding a CD45RA+CCR7+ population from which TemRA cells were excluded. The method was the immunoSEQ multiplex PCR assay. TCRdb provides this immuneACCESS table in a form limited to in-frame rearrangements. Some clones are lacking; in checked studies, under half of them reflect an unresolved V gene, and why the rest are absent is not known. The sample has some 1,900,000 clones on record, roughly 94% of them singletons. Of the sample, around 1.2% is held by the ten largest clones. The sample consisted of naive CD8+ T cells sorted from blood. Taken with the paper, the label for cell subset or site translates to: CD45RA+CCR7+. The origin of the receptors is a man aged 18 to 29 in good health.

CDR3 DNA sequence: TGTGCCAGCAGTGAAGGACCCCTCTACGAGCAGTACTTC. Protein sequence: CASSEGPLYEQYF. J is TRBJ2-7 and V is TRBV2; D gene ambiguous. Looked up from germline, CDR1 is SNHLY and CDR2 is FYNNEI. The CDR3 is 13 amino acids. V lost 1 base to trimming and J lost 3 bases, with 7 bases between them.

The V call is TRBV6-5, the J call TRBJ1-1, with a weak D call TRBD1 (6 bases). The CDR3 runs 15 residues. The V gene lost 0 bases and the J gene lost 8 bases, with 16 bases spanning the gap. Germline CDR1 MNHEY, CDR2 SVGAGI. The CDR3 DNA reads as TGTGCCAGCAGTTACTCGGGGGGCGCACCTATGGAAGCTTTCTTT. It specifies CASSYSGGAPMEAFF.

The chain carries TRBV7-9 and TRBJ2-1, with 10 bases matching TRBD2. Germline lookup yields CDR1 SEHNR and CDR2 FQNEAQ (reference sequence). The length of the CDR3 is 19 residues. Trimming cost V 5 bases and J 1 base; bases outside gene matches: 14. This CDR3 reads CASSDAGSGRAVSYNEQFF. The CDR3 nucleotides are TGTGCCAGCAGCGACGCAGGGAGCGGGAGGGCCGTTTCCTACAATGAGCAGTTCTTC.

The CDR3 DNA is TGTGCCAGTAGTCCAGGGGGATTCACTGAAGCTTTCTTT. Protein product: CASSPGGFTEAFF. The rearrangement joins TRBV19 to TRBJ1-1; 7 bases fit TRBD1. The CDR3 totals 13 residues. From germline, CDR1 is LNHDA and CDR2 SQIVND (reference sequence). J lost 4 bases, V lost 5 bases, and 4 bases had no gene match.

This clone appeared a few times. The J gene is TRBJ2-2, the V gene TRBV10-1; unclear D gene. Germline V gives CDR1 WNHNN, CDR2 SYGVQD (reference sequence). The CDR3 consists of 14 residues. V shed 3 bases and J shed 1 base, with 6 bases lying between them. CDR3 amino acids: CASSDAENTGELFF. In nucleotides, the CDR3 is TGCGCCAGCAGTGATGCGGAGAACACCGGGGAGCTGTTTTTT.

This chain uses TRBV4-3 with TRBJ2-1; perhaps TRBD1 as D (5 bases). Between the trimmed V and J ends, which lost 1 base and 4 bases, there was a span of 14 bases. CDR1 and CDR2 (germline): LGHNA, YSLEER. The CDR3 is made up of 16 amino acids. This CDR3 is CASSQVQGLGYNEQFF. In DNA, the CDR3 is TGCGCCAGCAGCCAAGTCCAGGGCTTGGGATACAATGAGCAGTTCTTC.

The genes are TRBV9 and TRBJ2-7; no reliable D call. This CDR3 has 15 amino acids. The germline CDR1 and CDR2 sequences are SGDLS and YYNGEE. The V gene lost 6 bases and the J gene lost 0 bases, with 16 bases spanning the gap. The CDR3 sequence: CASTRDLSTSYEQYF. CDR3 nucleotides: TGTGCCAGCACTCGAGACTTGAGTACCTCCTACGAGCAGTACTTC. Supplemented by reference TRBV9 and TRBJ2-7, the full variable domain reads DSGVTQTPKHLITATGQRVTLRCSPRSGDLSVYWYQQSLDQGLQFLIQYYNGEERAKGNILERFSAQQFPDLHSELNLSSLELGDSALYFCASTRDLSTSYEQYFGPGTRLTVT.

The CDR3 reads CAVGANTGELFF. The CDR3 DNA is TGTGCCGTGGGGGCGAACACCGGGGAGCTGTTTTTT. The gene calls are TRBV27 and TRBJ2-2, with D perhaps TRBD1 or TRBD2 (5 bases each). The CDR3 is 12 amino acids. With 11 bases removed from V and 0 bases from J, the gap between germline ends came to 7 bases. The V gene's germline CDR1 is MNHEY and CDR2 SMNVEV (reference sequence).

The rearrangement joins TRBV11-2 to TRBJ1-2; D may be TRBD1 (5 bases). The CDR3 runs 12 residues. V lost 10 bases and J 3 bases, leaving 12 bases between the germline ends. Germline lookup yields CDR1 SGHAT and CDR2 FQNNGV. For the CDR3, the DNA is TGTGCCACCGACCGGGGCGACTATGGCTACACCTTC. This gives the protein CATDRGDYGYTF.

The chain carries TRBV4-1 and TRBJ2-5; weak D call: TRBD2 (6 bases). This CDR3 region has 16 residues. Germline CDR1 is MGHRA and CDR2 is YSYEKL. Trimming removed 1 base from V and 5 bases from J, with 17 bases in between. CDR3 sequence reads: CASSQAERASRETQYF. CDR3 nucleotide sequence: TGCGCCAGCAGCCAAGCGGAGCGGGCCTCTCGGGAGACCCAGTACTTC.

This chain uses TRBV6-6 with TRBJ2-7; D possibly corresponds to TRBD1 (5 bases). The ends were cut back, 7 bases at V and 3 bases at J, with 22 bases in the middle. The CDR3 covers 16 residues. Germline loops: CDR1 MNHNY, CDR2 SVGAGI (reference sequence). CDR3 in amino acids: CASMGPGRADHYEQYF. The CDR3 DNA reads as TGTGCCAGCATGGGCCCGGGCAGGGCAGATCACTACGAGCAGTACTTC.

J is TRBJ1-4 and V is TRBV28, with TRBD1 identical over 9 bases. Germline trimming cut 2 bases from V and 8 bases from J; bases unmatched to any gene: 9. Germline-derived CDR1 and CDR2 are MDHEN and SYDVKM. The CDR3 contains 16 residues. The chain's CDR3 is CASSLGYGTGLEKLFF. In DNA form, the CDR3 reads TGTGCCAGCAGTTTAGGGTACGGGACAGGGCTCGAAAAACTGTTTTTT.

The chain joins TRBV10-1 to TRBJ1-1; a weak D match, TRBD1 (5 bases). This CDR3 spans 15 amino acids. Germline CDR1 is WNHNN and CDR2 is SYGVQD (reference sequence). Between the trimmed V and J ends, which lost 0 bases and 6 bases, there was a span of 14 bases. The CDR3 DNA sequence: TGCGCCAGCAGTGAGTCGGGGACTCCTTGGGCTGAAGCTTTCTTT. This codes for CASSESGTPWAEAFF.

The chain links TRBV2 to TRBJ2-2, with 10 bases identical to TRBD2. J lost 2 bases, V lost 9 bases, and 3 bases had no gene match. In germline, CDR1 is SNHLY, CDR2 FYNNEI. The CDR3 is 14 amino acids. CDR3 protein: CARGTSDNTGELFF. In nucleotides, the CDR3 is TGTGCCAGGGGGACTAGCGATAACACCGGGGAGCTGTTTTTT.

The chain joins TRBV4-1 to TRBJ1-4; no reliable D call. The CDR3 runs to 12 residues. The germline V gene encodes CDR1 MGHRA and CDR2 YSYEKL. V lost 4 bases, J lost 8 bases, and 8 bases lay in between. The CDR3: CASSLDREKLFF. In DNA form, the CDR3 reads TGCGCCAGCAGCCTGGATCGAGAAAAACTGTTTTTT.

V and J are TRBV2 and TRBJ2-5; maybe TRBD1 (6 bases). TRBJ2-7 explains the end of the DNA better; the J call may be wrong. In germline, CDR1 is SNHLY, CDR2 FYNNEI. The CDR3 spans 16 residues. CDR3 nucleotide sequence: TGTGCCAGCAGTGATCACCCAGCGGACAGCTCCTACGAGCAGTACTTC. It translates to CASSDHPADSSYEQYF.

The V and J genes are TRBV7-2 and TRBJ2-2, with TRBD2 matching 10 bases. After removal of 3 bases from V and 5 bases from J, the junction contained 12 bases not matched to a gene. Germline V CDR1 and CDR2: SGHTA, FQGNSA. This CDR3 has 18 amino acids. This chain's CDR3 is CASSFFSGRFKFTGELFF. The CDR3 DNA is TGTGCCAGCAGCTTCTTTAGCGGGAGGTTTAAGTTTACCGGGGAGCTGTTTTTT.

The chain employs TRBV7-9 and TRBJ2-3; TRBD2 matches 7 bases. Per the germline V gene, CDR1 is SEHNR and CDR2 is FQNEAQ (reference sequence). This CDR3 is 11 amino acids long. CDR3 coding DNA: TGTGGCCTTTGGCGGGGGGATACGCAGTATTTT. Translated, it gives CGLWRGDTQYF.

The CDR3 DNA follows: TGCGCCAGCAGTGAAGGCTACATAGAGCAGTTCTTC. Translated: CASSEGYIEQFF. This chain connects TRBV10-2 to TRBJ2-1; D is ambiguous. V was trimmed by 3 bases and J by 10 bases, leaving 10 bases between them. Germline assignment: CDR1 WSHSY and CDR2 SAAADI. The CDR3 contains 12 residues.

The V call is TRBV5-6, the J call TRBJ1-1; D perhaps matches TRBD1 (5 bases). CDR3 length: 13 amino acids. V was trimmed by 0 bases and J by 6 bases, leaving 9 bases between them. Looked up from germline, CDR1 is SGHDT and CDR2 is YYEEEE. The CDR3 DNA sequence: TGTGCCAGCAGCTTGGGAGGGGCGGCTGAAGCTTTCTTT. Its protein is CASSLGGAAEAFF.